This TCR beta chain was documented in a study of T cells in women clearing cervical HPV infection. Study details: Women with histologically confirmed HPV16-related CIN3 or worse, 2 with invasive cancer, served as cases. Controls' single incident HPV16 infection cleared within 12 months without precancer. Case blood drawn at lesion detection; control blood after infection cleared. Only a few women had HLA typing results available.

Germline V gene data show CDR1 as LGHNA and CDR2 as YNFKEQ. This CDR3 spans 15 amino acids. Sequenced by immunoSEQ multiplex PCR; TCRdb stores in-frame clones only, minus some. The sample holds approximately 21,000 clones. Notes on this clone: A read error may produce the germline difference seen at one junction end. The CDR3 extends 3 residues past the end of the read, so its final part is completed from the germline J gene.

The clonotype comes from a woman aged 18 to 69 with a cervical HPV16 infection that either progressed to CIN3+ or cleared (not recorded which). The chain has TRBV4-2 and TRBJ2-7; D is undetermined. What was sequenced was blood buffy coat. Partial CDR3 DNA: TGCGCCAGCAGCCAGACCCCAGACTTGACCTACGAG. As protein: CASSQTPDLTYE. The whole CDR3 sequence is CASSQTPDLTYEQYF.